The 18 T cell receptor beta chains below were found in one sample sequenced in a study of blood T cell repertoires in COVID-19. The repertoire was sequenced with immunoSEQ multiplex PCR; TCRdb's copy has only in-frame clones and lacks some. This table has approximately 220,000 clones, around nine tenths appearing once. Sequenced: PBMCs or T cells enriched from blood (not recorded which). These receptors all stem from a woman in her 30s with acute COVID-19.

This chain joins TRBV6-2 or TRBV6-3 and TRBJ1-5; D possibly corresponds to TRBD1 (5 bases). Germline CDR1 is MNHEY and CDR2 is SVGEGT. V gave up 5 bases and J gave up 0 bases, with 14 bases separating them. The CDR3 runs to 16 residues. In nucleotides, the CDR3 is TGTGCCAGCAGTACTAATTACAGGTTTAGCAATCAGCCCCAGCATTTT. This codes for CASSTNYRFSNQPQHF.

This chain's CDR3 is CASSVDGARTEAFF. As DNA, the CDR3 is TGTGCCAGCAGCGTAGATGGGGCCCGCACTGAAGCTTTCTTT. The chain recombines TRBV9 with TRBJ1-1; D may be TRBD1 (5 bases). In germline, CDR1 is SGDLS, CDR2 YYNGEE. The CDR3 runs 14 residues. The germline V and J ends were trimmed by 0 bases and 4 bases, with 10 bases remaining between them.

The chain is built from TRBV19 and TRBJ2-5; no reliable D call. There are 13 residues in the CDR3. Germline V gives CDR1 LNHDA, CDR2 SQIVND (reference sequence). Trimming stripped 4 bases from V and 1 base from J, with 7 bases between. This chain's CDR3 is CASSRQSQETQYF. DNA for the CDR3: TGTGCCAGTAGTAGGCAGTCCCAAGAGACCCAGTACTTC. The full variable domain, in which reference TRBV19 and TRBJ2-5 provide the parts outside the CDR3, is DGGITQSPKYLFRKEGQNVTLSCEQNLNHDAMYWYRQDPGQGLRLIYYSQIVNDFQKGDIAEGYSVSREKKESFPLTVTSAQKNPTAFYLCASSRQSQETQYFGPGTRLLVL.

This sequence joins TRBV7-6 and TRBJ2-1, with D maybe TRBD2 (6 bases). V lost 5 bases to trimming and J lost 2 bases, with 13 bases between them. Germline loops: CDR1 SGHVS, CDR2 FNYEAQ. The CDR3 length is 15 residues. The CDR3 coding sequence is TGTGCCAGCAGCCGGGACTGGGGACCCTACAATGAGCAGTTCTTC. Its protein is CASSRDWGPYNEQFF.

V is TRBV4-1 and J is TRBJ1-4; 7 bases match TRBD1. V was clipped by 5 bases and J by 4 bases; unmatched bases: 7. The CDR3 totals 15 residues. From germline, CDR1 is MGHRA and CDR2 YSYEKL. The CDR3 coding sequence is TGCGCCAGCAGCGAAGGACAGGCGATTAATGAAAAACTGTTTTTT. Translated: CASSEGQAINEKLFF.

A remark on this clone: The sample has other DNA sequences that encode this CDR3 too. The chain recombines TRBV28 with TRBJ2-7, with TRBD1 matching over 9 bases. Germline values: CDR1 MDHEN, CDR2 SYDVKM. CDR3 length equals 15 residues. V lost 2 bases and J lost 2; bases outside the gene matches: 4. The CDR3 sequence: CASSLPGTGTYEQYF. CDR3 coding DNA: TGTGCCAGCAGTTTACCCGGGACAGGGACCTACGAGCAGTACTTC.

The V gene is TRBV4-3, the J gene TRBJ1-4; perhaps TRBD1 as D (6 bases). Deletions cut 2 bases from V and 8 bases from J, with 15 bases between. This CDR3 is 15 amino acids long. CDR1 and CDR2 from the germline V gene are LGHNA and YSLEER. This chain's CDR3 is CASSQPQGGGEKLFF. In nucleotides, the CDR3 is TGCGCCAGCAGCCAACCTCAAGGGGGGGGAGAAAAACTGTTTTTT.

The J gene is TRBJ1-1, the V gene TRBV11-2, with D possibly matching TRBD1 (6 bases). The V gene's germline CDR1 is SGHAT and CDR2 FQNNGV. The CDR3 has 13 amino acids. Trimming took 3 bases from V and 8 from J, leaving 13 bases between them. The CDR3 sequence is CASSFTGSREAFF. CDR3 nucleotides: TGTGCCAGCAGCTTCACAGGGAGTCGGGAAGCTTTCTTT.

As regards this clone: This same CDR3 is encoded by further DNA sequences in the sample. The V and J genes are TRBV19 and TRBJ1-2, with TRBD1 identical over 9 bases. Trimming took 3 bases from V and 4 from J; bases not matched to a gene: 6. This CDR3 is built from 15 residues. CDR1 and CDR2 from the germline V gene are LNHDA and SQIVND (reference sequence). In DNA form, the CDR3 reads TGTGCCAGTAGTATCCCGGGACAGGGATCCTATGGCTACACCTTC. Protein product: CASSIPGQGSYGYTF.

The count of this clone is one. The CDR3 spells CASSLGEWGTEAFF. CDR3 nucleotide sequence: TGTGCCAGCAGTTTAGGGGAATGGGGCACTGAAGCTTTCTTT. The chain is built from TRBV2 and TRBJ1-1, with D maybe TRBD1 (5 bases). CDR1 and CDR2 from the germline V gene are SNHLY and FYNNEI. The CDR3 spans 14 residues. The V end was cut by 5 bases, the J end by 4 bases, with 14 bases between.

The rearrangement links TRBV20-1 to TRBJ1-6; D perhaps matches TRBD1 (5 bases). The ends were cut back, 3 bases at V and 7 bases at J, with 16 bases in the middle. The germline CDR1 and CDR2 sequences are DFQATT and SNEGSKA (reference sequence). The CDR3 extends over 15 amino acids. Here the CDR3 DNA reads TGCAGTGCTAGTCCAGGGAGGGCGGTGAATTCACCCCTCCACTTT. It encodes CSASPGRAVNSPLHF.

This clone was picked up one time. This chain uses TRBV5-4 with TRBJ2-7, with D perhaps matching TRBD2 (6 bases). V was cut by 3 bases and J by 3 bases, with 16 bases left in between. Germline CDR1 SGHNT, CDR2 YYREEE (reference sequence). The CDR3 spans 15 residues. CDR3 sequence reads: CASSSMGGRLYEQYF. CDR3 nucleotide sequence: TGTGCCAGCAGCTCCATGGGGGGTAGACTCTACGAGCAGTACTTC. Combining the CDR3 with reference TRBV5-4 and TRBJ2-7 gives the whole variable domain ETGVTQSPTHLIKTRGQQVTLRCSSQSGHNTVSWYQQALGQGPQFIFQYYREEENGRGNFPPRFSGLQFPNYSSELNVNALELDDSALYLCASSSMGGRLYEQYFGPGTRLTVT.

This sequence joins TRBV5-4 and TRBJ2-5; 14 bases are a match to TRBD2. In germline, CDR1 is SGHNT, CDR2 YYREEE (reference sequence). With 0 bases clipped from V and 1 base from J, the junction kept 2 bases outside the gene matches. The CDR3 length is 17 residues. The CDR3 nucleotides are TGTGCCAGCAGCTTGGGACTAGCGGGGGGGCGCCAAGAGACCCAGTACTTC. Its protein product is CASSLGLAGGRQETQYF.

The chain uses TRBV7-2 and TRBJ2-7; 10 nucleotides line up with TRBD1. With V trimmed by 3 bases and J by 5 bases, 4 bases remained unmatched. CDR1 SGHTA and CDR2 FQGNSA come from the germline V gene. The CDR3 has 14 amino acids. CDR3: CASSFRTGGNEQYF. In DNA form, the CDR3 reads TGTGCCAGCAGCTTCCGGACAGGGGGTAACGAGCAGTACTTC.

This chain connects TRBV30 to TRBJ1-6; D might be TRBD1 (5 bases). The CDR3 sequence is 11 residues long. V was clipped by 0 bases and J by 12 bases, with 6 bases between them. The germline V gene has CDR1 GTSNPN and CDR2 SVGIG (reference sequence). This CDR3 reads CAWSVTGPLHF. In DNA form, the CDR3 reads TGTGCCTGGAGTGTTACAGGACCCCTCCACTTT.

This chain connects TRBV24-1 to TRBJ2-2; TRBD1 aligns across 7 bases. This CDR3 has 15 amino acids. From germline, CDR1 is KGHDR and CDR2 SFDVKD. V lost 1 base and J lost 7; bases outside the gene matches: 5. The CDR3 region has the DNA TGTGCCACCAGTGATTTACAGGGGACGGGCGGGGAGCTGTTTTTT. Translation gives CATSDLQGTGGELFF.

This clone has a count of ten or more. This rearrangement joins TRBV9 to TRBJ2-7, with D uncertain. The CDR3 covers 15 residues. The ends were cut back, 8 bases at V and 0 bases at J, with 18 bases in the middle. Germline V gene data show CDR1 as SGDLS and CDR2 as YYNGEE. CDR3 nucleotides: TGTGCCAGTAGCCCCGACACCCATAGCTCCTACGAGCAGTACTTC. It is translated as CASSPDTHSSYEQYF.

CDR3 loop: CASYDSYNEQFF. The CDR3 bases are TGCGCCAGCTACGACAGTTACAATGAGCAGTTCTTC. The V gene is TRBV5-1, the J gene TRBJ2-1; possible D gene TRBD1, 5 bases. V lost 7 bases and J 4 bases, leaving 9 bases between the germline ends. The CDR3 sequence is 12 residues long. The germline V gene has CDR1 SGHRS and CDR2 YFSETQ.